This T cell receptor (beta chain) was observed in a study of T cells expressing NK-cell markers. Study information: HCMV seropositivity characterized most of the eight sequenced donors, and seronegativity one.

UMI-tagged 5'RACE template switching yielded the TCR beta cDNA. TCRdb reworked the 5' RACE reads into one entry per CDR3 protein, no DNA. The listing records some 410,000 distinct CDR3 sequences. The germline CDR1 and CDR2 sequences are LGHNA and YSLEER. The CDR3 runs to 12 residues. This TCR came from a woman aged 18-70 years in good health. This chain uses TRBV4-3 with TRBJ1-6; TCRdb proposes TRBD1, but this gene call is untestable without DNA. Sequenced input: blood T cells: a sorted CD56 or NKG2C T cell subset, CD4+ or CD8+ T cells, or bulk PBMC T cells (not recorded which). Here the CDR3 reads CASSQDPGPLHF.